This TCR beta chain was sequenced for a study of T-cell memory formation after mild COVID-19. TCRdb passed the 5' RACE reads through MiXCR, listing each CDR3 protein once. The data hold about 270,000 distinct CDR3 sequences, with roughly 16% observed a single time. This CDR3 spans 14 amino acids. Germline CDR1 is SGHTA and CDR2 is FQGNSA. V dropped 4 bases and J dropped 3; count of bases not matched to a gene: 4. This TCR was sampled from a man between 18 and 29 years old who had mild COVID-19 (a few samples of this study predate the infection). Cell type and time point are not known. Material: PBMCs or a T cell subset sorted from them (not recorded which). This chain joins TRBV7-2 and TRBJ2-3, with 7 bases that match TRBD2. In nucleotides, the CDR3 is TGTGCCAGCAGCTCGTTACTAGCGACAGATACGCAGTATTTT. This encodes CASSSLLATDTQYF.